These 10 T cell receptor beta chains share one sample of origin, sequenced in a study of T-cell memory formation after mild COVID-19. Each CDR3 protein gets one entry after TCRdb re-called the 5' RACE reads with MiXCR. Of under 300,000 distinct CDR3 sequences in the sample, roughly 15% are singletons; the top ten hold about 3.5%. Sample: PBMCs or a T cell subset sorted from them (not recorded which). Every receptor here comes from a man in his late teens or twenties who had mild COVID-19 (a few samples of this study predate the infection). Cell type and time point are not known.

The chain has TRBV7-3 and TRBJ1-2, with a tentative D call TRBD1 (5 bases). V lost 4 bases and J 0 bases, leaving 6 bases between the germline ends. The V gene's germline CDR1 is SGHTA and CDR2 FQGTGA. The CDR3 runs to 13 residues. The CDR3 spells CASSSTANYGYTF. CDR3 DNA: TGTGCCAGCAGCTCGACAGCTAACTATGGCTACACCTTC.

V and J are TRBV3-1 and TRBJ1-6; no clear D gene. V lost 1 base and J lost 11, with 6 bases in between. Germline values: CDR1 LGHDT, CDR2 YNNKEL (reference sequence). CDR3 length equals 12 residues. In DNA, the CDR3 is TGTGCCAGCAGCCAAGGATTTCCACCCCTCCACTTT. This gives the protein CASSQGFPPLHF.

This clonotype was observed a few times. V and J are TRBV5-1 and TRBJ2-3; TRBD2 matches at 12 bases. V shed 8 bases, J shed 2 bases, and the junction held 3 bases outside the gene matches. Germline CDR1 and CDR2: SGHRS and YFSETQ. The length of the CDR3 is 14 residues. CDR3 loop: CASTSGGNTDTQYF. The CDR3 DNA follows: TGCGCCAGTACTAGCGGGGGGAACACAGATACGCAGTATTTT.

In its sample, this clonotype was seen many times. The chain recombines TRBV4-3 with TRBJ1-1; D perhaps matches TRBD1 (5 bases). Per germline, CDR1 LGHNA and CDR2 YSLEER. The length of the CDR3 is 15 residues. Deletions cut 0 bases from V and 8 bases from J, with 16 bases between. CDR3 nucleotides: TGCGCCAGCAGCCAAGACATTGGGACCGTCAGAGAAGCTTTCTTT. Residues: CASSQDIGTVREAFF.

This clonotype was found many times. The gene calls are TRBV3-1 and TRBJ2-2, with 14 bases lining up with TRBD2. V shed 4 bases, J shed 7 bases, and the junction held 2 bases outside the gene matches. The CDR3 covers 15 residues. Germline loops: CDR1 LGHDT, CDR2 YNNKEL (reference sequence). The DNA of the CDR3 is TGTGCCAGCAGCCGGACTAGCGGGGGGCTCGGGGAGCTGTTTTTT. Translation: CASSRTSGGLGELFF.

This clonotype has a handful of counts. This sequence joins TRBV5-1 and TRBJ2-4, with D perhaps matching TRBD1 (6 bases). Between the trimmed V and J ends, which lost 1 base and 5 bases, there was a span of 7 bases. The CDR3 totals 13 residues. The germline CDR1 and CDR2 sequences are SGHRS and YFSETQ. The CDR3 DNA follows: TGCGCCAGCAGCTTGTCAGGGGAAAACATTCAGTACTTC. It encodes CASSLSGENIQYF.

This clonotype showed up many times. The chain is built from TRBV7-9 and TRBJ1-6; D remains ambiguous. The CDR3 totals 12 residues. Germline assignment: CDR1 SEHNR and CDR2 FQNEAQ (reference sequence). The V gene lost 6 bases and the J gene lost 7 bases, with 7 bases spanning the gap. This CDR3 reads CASRRENSPLHF. The CDR3, as DNA: TGTGCCAGCAGACGAGAGAATTCACCCCTCCACTTT. The complete variable domain, with remaining parts taken from reference TRBV7-9 and TRBJ1-6, reads DTGVSQNPRHKITKRGQNVTFRCDPISEHNRLYWYRQTLGQGPEFLTYFQNEAQLEKSRLLSDRFSAERPKGSFSTLEIQRTEQGDSAMYLCASRRENSPLHFGNGTRLTVT.

V and J are TRBV4-2 and TRBJ2-5; 8 positions match TRBD2. CDR3 length equals 17 residues. Losses at the gene ends were 3 bases for V and 1 base for J; bases not matched to a gene: 10. Germline V gene sequence: CDR1 LGHNA, CDR2 YNFKEQ. The DNA of the CDR3 is TGTGCCAGCAGCCAGAACTCGGGGACTAGAGGCCAAGAGACCCAGTACTTC. It is translated as CASSQNSGTRGQETQYF.

There are a few counts of this clonotype. The chain is built from TRBV11-2 and TRBJ2-7, with D tentatively TRBD2 (5 bases). Germline V gene data show CDR1 as SGHAT and CDR2 as FQNNGV. Trimming shortened V by 3 bases and J by 2 bases, and 17 bases separated the two germline ends. The CDR3 runs 16 residues. The CDR3: CASSFDLTAGAYEQYF. CDR3 sequence (DNA): TGTGCCAGCAGCTTCGACCTTACAGCCGGGGCCTACGAGCAGTACTTC.

This chain connects TRBV5-1 to TRBJ2-5, with D possibly called TRBD1 or TRBD2 (6 bases each). V lost 1 base and J lost 2, with 9 bases in between. The CDR3 length is 14 residues. The germline gives CDR1 SGHRS, CDR2 YFSETQ. The CDR3 coding sequence is TGCGCCAGCAGCTTGCAGGGGAGGCAAGAGACCCAGTACTTC. This codes for CASSLQGRQETQYF. The full variable domain, its missing parts supplied by reference TRBV5-1 and TRBJ2-5, is KAGVTQTPRYLIKTRGQQVTLSCSPISGHRSVSWYQQTPGQGLQFLFEYFSETQRNKGNFPGRFSGRQFSNSRSEMNVSTLELGDSALYLCASSLQGRQETQYFGPGTRLLVL.